This entry lists 16 T cell receptor beta chains sequenced from one sample in a study of T cell responses to AZD1222 COVID-19 vaccine. Sequenced by immunoSEQ multiplex PCR; TCRdb stores in-frame clones only, minus some. The sample holds fewer than 250,000 clones; over 80% are singletons and the top ten take roughly 1.4%. The sample was peripheral blood, taken on day 0 of AZD1222 vaccination. The receptors derive from an adult in good health.

V and J are TRBV5-1 and TRBJ1-6; D is uncertain. This CDR3 region has 15 residues. Trimming took off 4 bases at V and 0 bases at J, with 8 bases between the two ends. Germline V gene sequence: CDR1 SGHRS, CDR2 YFSETQ. CDR3 sequence: CASSLDGSYNSPLHF. CDR3 in DNA: TGCGCCAGCAGCCTGGACGGCTCCTATAATTCACCCCTCCACTTT.

The genes are TRBV7-2 and TRBJ1-2; D is perhaps TRBD1 (5 bases). V dropped 5 bases and J dropped 6 bases, with 19 bases sitting between them. Per the germline V gene, CDR1 is SGHTA and CDR2 is FQGNSA. The CDR3 totals 15 residues. CDR3 sequence (DNA): TGTGCCAGCAGCCCAAATGCAGCAGGGTGGGATGGCTACACCTTC. Its protein product is CASSPNAAGWDGYTF.

This chain joins TRBV11-2 and TRBJ2-7, with a tentative D call TRBD2 (6 bases). Looked up from germline, CDR1 is SGHAT and CDR2 is FQNNGV. Between the trimmed V and J ends, which lost 11 bases and 4 bases, there was a span of 12 bases. The CDR3 spans 11 residues. This CDR3 is CASAREYEQYF. The CDR3 DNA sequence: TGTGCCTCGGCACGGGAGTACGAGCAGTACTTC.

V and J are TRBV6-5 and TRBJ2-5; 8 nucleotides match TRBD2. Trimming removed 7 bases from V and 0 bases from J; junction bases left unmatched: 4. The CDR3 covers 14 residues. Germline V gives CDR1 MNHEY, CDR2 SVGAGI. The CDR3 DNA follows: TGTGCCAGCACGCGGGGGGCTTACCAAGAGACCCAGTACTTC. Translating gives CASTRGAYQETQYF.

This clone showed up many times. The chain uses TRBV13 and TRBJ1-6, with D tentatively TRBD1 (6 bases). Germline V lookup: CDR1 PRHDT, CDR2 FYEKMQ (reference sequence). The CDR3 loop spans 15 amino acids. V shed 1 base and J shed 7 bases, with 11 bases lying between them. The CDR3 is CASSLETGINSPLHF. CDR3 coding DNA: TGTGCCAGCAGCTTAGAAACAGGGATAAATTCACCCCTCCACTTT.

This chain links TRBV29-1 with TRBJ2-1; TRBD2 agrees at 9 bases. This CDR3 spans 16 amino acids. V dropped 4 bases and J dropped 0; count of bases not matched to a gene: 7. Looked up from germline, CDR1 is SQVTM and CDR2 is ANQGSEA. DNA of the CDR3: TGCAGCGTTGTTCGGCGGGGGGGCAGCTCCTACAATGAGCAGTTCTTC. Translating gives CSVVRRGGSSYNEQFF.

The chain uses TRBV2 and TRBJ2-5, with D perhaps matching TRBD2 (5 bases). The CDR3 extends over 16 amino acids. Germline CDR1 reads SNHLY; CDR2 reads FYNNEI. Trimming left V 1 base short and J 5 bases short, with 17 bases between. The CDR3 region has the DNA TGTGCCAGCAGTGAAGACGCGGGTCGGGCAGCGGAGACCCAGTACTTC. Its translation is CASSEDAGRAAETQYF.

The chain joins TRBV29-1 to TRBJ2-7; 8 bases align to TRBD2. The V segment lost 6 bases and the J segment 2 bases; nucleotides outside the gene matches: 9. Looked up from germline, CDR1 is SQVTM and CDR2 is ANQGSEA. CDR3 length: 14 residues. In nucleotides, the CDR3 is TGCAGCGTCTCAGGGGCGGGGGGAACCTACGAGCAGTACTTC. Translated, it gives CSVSGAGGTYEQYF.

The gene calls are TRBV5-5 and TRBJ2-7; 8 positions agree with TRBD2. This CDR3 is 17 amino acids long. V lost 1 base, J lost 2 bases, and 11 bases stayed unmatched. The germline V gene has CDR1 SGHKS and CDR2 YYEKEE (reference sequence). The CDR3 DNA reads as TGTGCCAGCAGCTTGCGCGGGGGGACCAACAACCCCTACGAGCAGTACTTC. Translation gives CASSLRGGTNNPYEQYF.

The V gene is TRBV7-2, the J gene TRBJ2-5; maybe TRBD2 (6 bases). The ends were cut back, 3 bases at V and 4 bases at J, with 9 bases in the middle. This CDR3 is built from 13 residues. Germline lookup yields CDR1 SGHTA and CDR2 FQGNSA. CDR3 protein: CASSFGGLETQYF. DNA of the CDR3: TGTGCCAGCAGCTTTGGGGGGTTAGAGACCCAGTACTTC.

V usage is TRBV30 and J usage is TRBJ1-3, with 7 bases matching TRBD1. This CDR3 region has 14 residues. The germline gives CDR1 GTSNPN, CDR2 SVGIG (reference sequence). With V trimmed by 0 bases and J by 6 bases, 5 bases remained unmatched. CDR3 sequence: CAWSVTGSANTIYF. DNA for the CDR3: TGTGCCTGGAGTGTGACAGGGTCAGCAAACACCATATATTTT.

The genes are TRBV19 and TRBJ1-6; no reliable D call. CDR1 and CDR2 from the germline V gene are LNHDA and SQIVND (reference sequence). V was trimmed by 1 base and J by 7 bases, leaving 14 bases between them. The CDR3 runs to 16 residues. The CDR3 loop is CASSIGAKIGNSPLHF. CDR3 sequence (DNA): TGTGCCAGTAGTATAGGGGCGAAGATAGGAAATTCACCCCTCCACTTT.

This clone was observed a single time. V gene TRBV7-2 combines with J gene TRBJ1-2; D perhaps matches TRBD1 (5 bases). V was clipped by 6 bases and J by 0 bases, with 11 bases between them. There are 14 residues in the CDR3. Per germline, CDR1 SGHTA and CDR2 FQGNSA. The CDR3: CASRLTAPNYGYTF. The CDR3 DNA is TGTGCCAGCAGACTGACAGCTCCTAACTATGGCTACACCTTC.

The V call is TRBV27, the J call TRBJ1-3, with D hard to call. With 8 bases removed from V and 0 bases from J, the gap between germline ends came to 11 bases. Germline CDR1 reads MNHEY; CDR2 reads SMNVEV (reference sequence). This CDR3 is built from 14 residues. In DNA form, the CDR3 reads TGTGCCAGCGTGGATCTCTCCTCTGGAAACACCATATATTTT. Protein sequence: CASVDLSSGNTIYF.

This clone was detected only once. The rearrangement links TRBV13 to TRBJ2-3, with TRBD2 identical over 9 bases. The germline V gene encodes CDR1 PRHDT and CDR2 FYEKMQ (reference sequence). Trimming at V came to 3 bases and at J to 1 base, leaving 8 bases not matched to a gene. There are 17 residues in the CDR3. The CDR3 region has the DNA TGTGCCAGCAGCTTCGGCGGGGGGGGACTACGCACAGATACGCAGTATTTT. Its protein product is CASSFGGGGLRTDTQYF.

The chain recombines TRBV7-2 with TRBJ2-2, with 7 bases that match TRBD1. The J segment lost 6 bases and the V segment lost 7 bases, leaving 5 bases of the junction unmatched. There are 13 residues in the CDR3. Germline V CDR1 and CDR2: SGHTA, FQGNSA. CDR3: CASNTQGAGELFF. The CDR3 nucleotides are TGTGCCAGCAATACCCAGGGGGCCGGGGAGCTGTTTTTT.